The 14 T cell receptor beta chains below all came from one sample that was sequenced in a study of blood T cell repertoires in COVID-19. Clones were read by immunoSEQ multiplex PCR, and TCRdb kept only the in-frame ones, dropping some. The repertoire includes some 110,000 clones, 90% to 95% of them detected once, and under 6.5% sits in the top ten. Sequencing was done on a sample of peripheral blood. The origin of the receptors is a human donor in a cohort sampled during active COVID-19.

The J gene is TRBJ1-4, the V gene TRBV19, with D perhaps matching TRBD1 (6 bases). The germline V gene has CDR1 LNHDA and CDR2 SQIVND (reference sequence). The ends were cut back, 3 bases at V and 2 bases at J, with 10 bases in the middle. The CDR3 length is 15 residues. The CDR3 coding sequence is TGTGCCAGTAGTATCCGCGGGGGCACTAATGAAAAACTGTTTTTT. As protein: CASSIRGGTNEKLFF.

V gene TRBV5-1 combines with J gene TRBJ2-7, with 7 bases aligning to TRBD1. V dropped 3 bases and J dropped 3; count of bases not matched to a gene: 0. Germline V gene lookup returns CDR1 SGHRS and CDR2 YFSETQ. The CDR3 covers 12 residues. CDR3 protein: CASSSGGYEQYF. CDR3 nucleotides: TGCGCCAGCAGCTCAGGGGGCTACGAGCAGTACTTC.

J is TRBJ2-5 and V is TRBV28; 12 bases match TRBD2. Germline CDR1 is MDHEN and CDR2 is SYDVKM. The trim removed 2 bases at V and 4 bases at J, leaving 11 bases unmatched. CDR3 size: 18 residues. The CDR3 nucleotides read TGTGCCAGCAGTTTACCCTGGGCTAGCGGGAGGGTGAGAGAGACCCAGTACTTC. The encoded protein is CASSLPWASGRVRETQYF.

The chain is built from TRBV7-2 and TRBJ2-4; D gene ambiguous. The germline gives CDR1 SGHTA, CDR2 FQGNSA. Trimming shortened V by 5 bases and J by 2 bases, and 10 bases separated the two germline ends. There are 14 residues in the CDR3. CDR3 region: CASSARVTKNIQYF. DNA of the CDR3: TGTGCCAGCAGCGCCCGGGTGACCAAAAACATTCAGTACTTC.

The J gene is TRBJ2-2, the V gene TRBV6-5; weak D call: TRBD2 (6 bases). Trimming shortened V by 2 bases and J by 5 bases, and 12 bases separated the two germline ends. The germline V gene encodes CDR1 MNHEY and CDR2 SVGAGI. This CDR3 has 15 amino acids. CDR3 DNA sequence: TGTGCCAGCAGTTACGTAGGCCGGGGGACCGGGGAGCTGTTTTTT. It yields the protein CASSYVGRGTGELFF.

This chain uses TRBV4-3 with TRBJ2-2; D gene unclear. The germline V and J ends were trimmed by 2 bases and 5 bases, with 12 bases remaining between them. This CDR3 has 15 residues. Germline CDR1 is LGHNA and CDR2 is YSLEER. CDR3 protein: CASSQLGVGTGELFF. CDR3 in DNA: TGCGCCAGCAGCCAACTAGGTGTAGGAACCGGGGAGCTGTTTTTT.

The V gene is TRBV24-1, the J gene TRBJ2-5; 10 bases agree with TRBD1. Trimming cost V 3 bases and J 9 bases; bases outside gene matches: 0. Germline V gene data show CDR1 as KGHDR and CDR2 as SFDVKD. This CDR3 has 12 amino acids. In nucleotides, the CDR3 is TGTGCCACCAGTGATGGACAGGGGGCCCAGTACTTC. This encodes CATSDGQGAQYF.

This clone was recorded a few times. This chain links TRBV4-2 with TRBJ2-7, with 14 bases fitting TRBD2. This CDR3 is 16 amino acids long. V trimming: 4 bases; J trimming: 2 bases; junction bases outside the gene matches: 4. Germline V lookup: CDR1 LGHNA, CDR2 YNFKEQ. The CDR3 reads CASSPGTSGRAYEQYF. CDR3 DNA sequence: TGTGCCAGCAGCCCCGGGACTAGCGGGAGAGCCTACGAGCAGTACTTC.

V usage is TRBV4-1 and J usage is TRBJ2-7, with D unresolved. CDR3 length equals 13 residues. Germline V CDR1 and CDR2: MGHRA, YSYEKL. Trimming pared 1 base from V and 3 bases from J, leaving 7 bases between. The CDR3 sequence is CASSQAPGYEQYF. CDR3 DNA sequence: TGCGCCAGCAGCCAAGCCCCGGGCTACGAGCAGTACTTC.

The J gene is TRBJ1-1, the V gene TRBV5-1; a possible D gene is TRBD1 (6 bases). The CDR3 sequence is 14 residues long. Germline CDR1 and CDR2: SGHRS and YFSETQ. Trimming removed 4 bases at V and 1 base at J, with 11 bases between. CDR3 bases: TGCGCCAGCAGCATACAGGGACCGAACACTGAAGCTTTCTTT. Translating it yields CASSIQGPNTEAFF.

The rearrangement joins TRBV6-5 to TRBJ2-1, with 8 bases fitting TRBD2. This CDR3 has 16 amino acids. V was pared by 3 bases and J by 0 bases, with 4 bases of the junction left unmatched. Per the germline V gene, CDR1 is MNHEY and CDR2 is SVGAGI. CDR3: CASSYTGGSSYNEQFF. CDR3 in DNA: TGTGCCAGCAGTTATACGGGAGGGAGCTCCTACAATGAGCAGTTCTTC.

The CDR3 is CASSQPTSGGLGGYEQYF. For the CDR3, the DNA is TGCGCCAGCAGCCAACCGACTAGCGGGGGCCTCGGGGGATACGAGCAGTACTTC. J is TRBJ2-7 and V is TRBV4-1; 12 positions agree with TRBD2. Germline V gene lookup returns CDR1 MGHRA and CDR2 YSYEKL. The V and J ends lost 2 bases and 4 bases, in that order; junction bases with no gene match: 12. The CDR3 sequence is 18 residues long.

The chain employs TRBV28 and TRBJ1-6, with D maybe TRBD1 (5 bases). V lost 3 bases and J lost 10, with 16 bases in between. This CDR3 has 15 amino acids. Germline V gene data show CDR1 as MDHEN and CDR2 as SYDVKM. The CDR3 DNA reads as TGTGCCAGCAGTTTCCGCCCCCGGGGGGGATCACCCCTCCACTTT. Protein: CASSFRPRGGSPLHF.

The rearrangement links TRBV19 to TRBJ2-4, with 7 nucleotides matching TRBD2. Germline V gene sequence: CDR1 LNHDA, CDR2 SQIVND (reference sequence). Trimming removed 3 bases from V and 6 bases from J; junction bases left unmatched: 5. CDR3 size: 14 residues. The CDR3 is CASSMGLAVNIQYF. CDR3 nucleotides: TGTGCCAGTAGTATGGGGCTAGCGGTAAACATTCAGTACTTC.